The rows below give T cell receptor beta chains drawn from one sample of a study of breast tumors, draining lymph nodes, adjacent tissues. Each CDR3 protein is one row after TCRdb ran MiXCR on the multiplex PCR reads. The sample lists about 230,000 distinct CDR3 sequences, about 34% occurring once. Sequencing was carried out using axillary lymph node tissue. These TCRs come from a female donor with breast cancer. Some clones in this sample may be carry-over from other donors' samples. Both conserved end residues are trimmed from each CDR3. A D gene is named only where the DNA matches it firmly.

v_gene: TRBV7-7
d_gene: NA
j_gene: TRBJ2-5
CDR3aa: ARGYRVETQY

v_gene: TRBV28
d_gene: NA
j_gene: TRBJ1-6
CDR3aa: ASSLRTSPLH

v_gene: TRBV7-2
d_gene: NA
j_gene: TRBJ2-7
CDR3aa: ASSPRDWDYEQY

v_gene: TRBV4-1
d_gene: TRBD2
j_gene: TRBJ2-5
CDR3aa: ASSSPSTGPAGRETQY

v_gene: TRBV28
d_gene: NA
j_gene: TRBJ2-3
CDR3aa: ASSLSFTDTQY

v_gene: TRBV6-5
d_gene: NA
j_gene: TRBJ1-5
CDR3aa: ASSPQWDLNQPQH

v_gene: TRBV20-1
d_gene: NA
j_gene: TRBJ1-5
CDR3aa: SASPSGPHTNQPQH

v_gene: TRBV19
d_gene: TRBD1
j_gene: TRBJ1-3
CDR3aa: ASRDWGQAGNTIY

v_gene: TRBV7-9
d_gene: NA
j_gene: TRBJ2-7
CDR3aa: ASSQDSSYEQY

v_gene: TRBV24-1
d_gene: NA
j_gene: TRBJ1-2
CDR3aa: ATSDAGRIYGYT

v_gene: TRBV6-6
d_gene: NA
j_gene: TRBJ1-6
CDR3aa: ASKLYYNSPLH

v_gene: TRBV20-1
d_gene: NA
j_gene: TRBJ2-3
CDR3aa: SARAGPHDTQY

v_gene: TRBV19
d_gene: NA
j_gene: TRBJ1-1
CDR3aa: ASSIGNRDRTEAF

v_gene: TRBV9
d_gene: NA
j_gene: TRBJ1-2
CDR3aa: ASSFGGYHGYT

v_gene: TRBV5-6
d_gene: NA
j_gene: TRBJ2-2
CDR3aa: ASSLTRTTGELF

v_gene: TRBV7-6
d_gene: NA
j_gene: TRBJ2-1
CDR3aa: ASSFQGGEQF

v_gene: TRBV7-2
d_gene: NA
j_gene: TRBJ2-7
CDR3aa: ASSPTPRSPYEQH

v_gene: TRBV28
d_gene: TRBD1
j_gene: TRBJ1-2
CDR3aa: ASSLGTGRNYGYT

v_gene: TRBV24-1
d_gene: NA
j_gene: TRBJ2-5
CDR3aa: ATSSPEGGDETQY

v_gene: TRBV19
d_gene: NA
j_gene: TRBJ2-3
CDR3aa: ASSPMSSADTQY

v_gene: TRBV2
d_gene: TRBD2
j_gene: TRBJ2-7
CDR3aa: ASSRGTSGSNEQY

v_gene: TRBV30
d_gene: NA
j_gene: TRBJ1-6
CDR3aa: AWGQLNSPLH

v_gene: TRBV6-2/TRBV6-3
d_gene: NA
j_gene: TRBJ2-7
CDR3aa: ASSYRGSAYEQY

v_gene: TRBV7-9
d_gene: TRBD2
j_gene: TRBJ2-3
CDR3aa: ASISSGRAASTDTQY

v_gene: TRBV29-1
d_gene: TRBD2
j_gene: TRBJ2-3
CDR3aa: SVDGTSLVDTQY

v_gene: TRBV19
d_gene: TRBD1
j_gene: TRBJ2-2
CDR3aa: ASSTGTGANTGELF

v_gene: TRBV9
d_gene: TRBD2
j_gene: TRBJ2-1
CDR3aa: ASSASPTPSGRNNEQF

v_gene: TRBV5-1
d_gene: NA
j_gene: TRBJ1-3
CDR3aa: ASSPISGPSSGNTIY

v_gene: TRBV25-1
d_gene: NA
j_gene: TRBJ2-1
CDR3aa: ASSDGGSYNEQF

v_gene: TRBV7-2
d_gene: NA
j_gene: TRBJ2-3
CDR3aa: ASSLKSGSTDTQY

v_gene: TRBV12-3/TRBV12-4
d_gene: TRBD1
j_gene: TRBJ1-6
CDR3aa: ASSPQGASSPLH

v_gene: TRBV12-3/TRBV12-4
d_gene: TRBD2
j_gene: TRBJ2-7
CDR3aa: ASSLGSGRDGEQY

v_gene: TRBV20-1
d_gene: NA
j_gene: TRBJ2-3
CDR3aa: SAIQDYTETQY

v_gene: TRBV20-1
d_gene: TRBD2
j_gene: TRBJ2-7
CDR3aa: SASHPTSGNYEQY

v_gene: TRBV5-8
d_gene: NA
j_gene: TRBJ1-2
CDR3aa: ASSSKRGGDYGYT

v_gene: TRBV20-1
d_gene: NA
j_gene: TRBJ2-1
CDR3aa: SAREGGGLGEQF